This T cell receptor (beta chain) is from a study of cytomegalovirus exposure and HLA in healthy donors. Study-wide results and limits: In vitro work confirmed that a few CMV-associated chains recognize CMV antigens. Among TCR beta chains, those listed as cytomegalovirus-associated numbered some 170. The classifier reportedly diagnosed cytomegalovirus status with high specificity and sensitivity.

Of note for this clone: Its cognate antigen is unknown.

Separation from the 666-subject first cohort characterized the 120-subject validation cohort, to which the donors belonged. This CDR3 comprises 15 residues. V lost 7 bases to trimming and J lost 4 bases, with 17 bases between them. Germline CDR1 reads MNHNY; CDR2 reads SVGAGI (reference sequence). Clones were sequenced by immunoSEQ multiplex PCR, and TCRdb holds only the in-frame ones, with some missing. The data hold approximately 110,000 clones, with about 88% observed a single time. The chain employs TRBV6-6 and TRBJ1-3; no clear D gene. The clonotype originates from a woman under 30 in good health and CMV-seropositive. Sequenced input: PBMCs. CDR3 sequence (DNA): TGTGCCAGCATCCGATCCGGGGATTCGGGAAACACCATATATTTT. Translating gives CASIRSGDSGNTIYF.